Following are 30 T cell receptor beta chains from one sample sequenced in a study of blood T cells in healthy people across ages. Primers used in a second PCR of about 6 to 11 cycles were a sample-barcoded 5' primer and a J-beta primer mix. A single record per CDR3 protein comes from TCRdb applying MiXCR to the 5' RACE reads. The data show approximately 1.5 million distinct CDR3 sequences, approximately 32% seen once. The specimen sequenced was blood. All receptors derive from a woman in her twenties or thirties in good health.

The rearrangement uses TRBV13 and TRBJ2-3, with D possibly TRBD2 on 5 matching bases. The CDR3 is made up of 14 amino acids. Per germline, CDR1 PRHDT and CDR2 FYEKMQ (reference sequence). V was cut by 8 bases and J by 8 bases, with 20 bases left in between. In nucleotides, the CDR3 is TGTGCCAGCGAGGCGGGCGCCTTGCCGGGTACGCAGTATTTT. Its translation: CASEAGALPGTQYF.

V usage is TRBV2 and J usage is TRBJ2-3; D could derive from TRBD1 or TRBD2 (5 bases each). Germline loops: CDR1 SNHLY, CDR2 FYNNEI. Trimming cost V 6 bases and J 6 bases, with 16 bases left between them. The CDR3 contains 14 residues. CDR3 sequence reads: CASRKAGTTDTQYF. CDR3 DNA: TGTGCCAGCAGGAAAGCCGGGACGACGGATACGCAGTATTTT.

The chain carries TRBV5-1 and TRBJ2-7; 9 bases are a match to TRBD1. V was pared by 3 bases and J by 11 bases, with 12 bases of the junction left unmatched. CDR1 is SGHRS, CDR2 YFSETQ, per germline. The CDR3 has 14 amino acids. In DNA form, the CDR3 reads TGCGCCAGCAGCTCAACCTCCGGGACAGGGTATGAGTACTTC. It translates to CASSSTSGTGYEYF.

As DNA, the CDR3 is TGTGCCAGCAGTTCTAGCCCCCGAGCCATAGATACGCAGTATTTT. Protein product: CASSSSPRAIDTQYF. The chain links TRBV2 to TRBJ2-3, with a possible D match to TRBD2 (5 bases). There are 15 residues in the CDR3. Trimming left V 5 bases short and J 5 bases short, with 17 bases between. CDR1 and CDR2 from the germline V gene are SNHLY and FYNNEI.

This clonotype was recorded a few times. The gene calls are TRBV27 and TRBJ2-3; 8 positions match TRBD2. This CDR3 comprises 16 residues. Germline lookup yields CDR1 MNHEY and CDR2 SMNVEV (reference sequence). The V gene end was trimmed by 6 bases and the J gene end by 5 bases; junction bases not matched to a gene: 13. The CDR3 region is CASSQFWREALDTQYF. The CDR3 DNA reads as TGTGCCAGCAGCCAGTTTTGGCGGGAGGCCCTAGATACGCAGTATTTT.

This chain links TRBV5-1 with TRBJ2-1; the D gene is possibly TRBD2 (6 bases). CDR3 length: 13 residues. CDR1 is SGHRS and CDR2 is YFSETQ in the germline V gene. Trimming pared 7 bases from V and 7 bases from J, leaving 15 bases between. The CDR3 coding sequence is TGCGCCAGCGATCCAGGGAGGTCGAATGAGCAGTTCTTC. It yields the protein CASDPGRSNEQFF.

V gene TRBV12-3 or TRBV12-4 combines with J gene TRBJ2-1; 11 nucleotides match TRBD2. Germline trimming cut 6 bases from V and 5 bases from J; bases unmatched to any gene: 6. The CDR3 runs 15 residues. DNA of the CDR3: TGTGCCAGCAGGGTAGCGGGAGGGTGGAACAATGAGCAGTTCTTC. Translation gives CASRVAGGWNNEQFF.

In this sample, this clonotype turned up many times. The chain joins TRBV5-1 to TRBJ2-6, with D maybe TRBD1 (5 bases). V lost 1 base and J 4 bases, leaving 15 bases between the germline ends. The CDR3 extends over 17 amino acids. Germline CDR1 reads SGHRS; CDR2 reads YFSETQ. The CDR3 nucleotides read TGCGCCAGCAGCTTGAAGGGAACGACAGTGGGGGCCAACGTCCTGACTTTC. Its protein is CASSLKGTTVGANVLTF. Supplemented by reference TRBV5-1 and TRBJ2-6, the full variable domain reads KAGVTQTPRYLIKTRGQQVTLSCSPISGHRSVSWYQQTPGQGLQFLFEYFSETQRNKGNFPGRFSGRQFSNSRSEMNVSTLELGDSALYLCASSLKGTTVGANVLTFGAGSRLTVL.

The V gene is TRBV3-1, the J gene TRBJ2-5; the D gene is possibly TRBD1 (6 bases). Germline values: CDR1 LGHDT, CDR2 YNNKEL (reference sequence). V lost 3 bases to trimming and J lost 5 bases, with 10 bases between them. There are 13 residues in the CDR3. DNA of the CDR3: TGTGCCAGCAGCCATGACAGGCCGGAGACCCAGTACTTC. It yields the protein CASSHDRPETQYF.

The chain joins TRBV14 to TRBJ2-1; D remains ambiguous. Trimming removed 3 bases from V and 7 bases from J, with 4 bases in between. The CDR3 runs 11 residues. Per the germline V gene, CDR1 is SGHDN and CDR2 is FVKESK. The CDR3 region is CASSHLNEQFF. CDR3 bases: TGTGCCAGCAGCCATTTAAATGAGCAGTTCTTC.

This clonotype has only a few counts. The chain combines TRBV2 with TRBJ2-3; D might be TRBD1 (6 bases). From germline, CDR1 is SNHLY and CDR2 FYNNEI. Trimming shortened V by 7 bases and J by 2 bases, and 10 bases separated the two germline ends. The CDR3 loop spans 13 amino acids. CDR3 sequence: CASNLGATDTQYF. DNA of the CDR3: TGTGCCAGCAACCTGGGGGCCACAGATACGCAGTATTTT.

This clonotype was seen more than once but under ten times. The chain employs TRBV20-1 and TRBJ2-7; D gene ambiguous. V gave up 0 bases and J gave up 0 bases, with 9 bases separating them. This CDR3 region has 14 residues. Per the germline V gene, CDR1 is DFQATT and CDR2 is SNEGSKA (reference sequence). The CDR3 sequence: CSAREETSSYEQYF. The CDR3 DNA is TGCAGTGCTAGAGAAGAGACGAGCTCCTACGAGCAGTACTTC.

This clonotype showed up just a few times. The chain carries TRBV6-2 or TRBV6-3 and TRBJ2-3; 13 bases map to TRBD2. The V gene's germline CDR1 is MNHEY and CDR2 SVGEGT. V lost 0 bases to trimming and J lost 4 bases; unmatched junction nucleotides: 4. There are 17 residues in the CDR3. This CDR3 is CASSYSRTSGSADTQYF. CDR3 DNA sequence: TGTGCCAGCAGTTACTCGCGGACTAGCGGGAGCGCAGATACGCAGTATTTT.

This clonotype was recorded at least ten times. The chain employs TRBV11-2 and TRBJ2-1; 7 positions agree with TRBD1. The CDR3 runs 15 residues. CDR1 and CDR2 from the germline V gene are SGHAT and FQNNGV. The ends lost 4 bases at V and 9 bases at J; junction bases unmatched: 12. The CDR3 nucleotides are TGTGCCAGCAGCTCCTTGGGACAGTCTTTCCGTGAGCAGTTCTTC. It encodes CASSSLGQSFREQFF.

The J gene is TRBJ2-6, the V gene TRBV27; possibly TRBD2 for D (6 bases). The V end was cut by 7 bases, the J end by 0 bases, with 22 bases between. Germline-derived CDR1 and CDR2 are MNHEY and SMNVEV (reference sequence). The CDR3 length is 19 residues. The CDR3, as DNA: TGTGCCAGCATCCCACCCGGCGGGGTAGCGGCCTCTGGGGCCAACGTCCTGACTTTC. This translates into CASIPPGGVAASGANVLTF.

This clonotype appeared a few times. V and J are TRBV4-1 and TRBJ2-3; 10 bases are shared with TRBD2. The CDR3 contains 17 residues. Germline assignment: CDR1 MGHRA and CDR2 YSYEKL. The ends lost 2 bases at V and 0 bases at J; junction bases unmatched: 5. CDR3: CASSQLLAGASTDTQYF. The CDR3 region has the DNA TGCGCCAGCAGCCAACTTCTAGCGGGGGCTAGCACAGATACGCAGTATTTT.

The sample holds a few counts of this clonotype. The rearrangement links TRBV7-2 to TRBJ2-3, with 7 bases aligning to TRBD2. Losses at the gene ends were 5 bases for V and 4 bases for J; bases not matched to a gene: 6. The germline V gene encodes CDR1 SGHTA and CDR2 FQGNSA. This CDR3 region has 14 residues. CDR3 nucleotides: TGTGCCAGCAGCACCGGACTAGTTGCAGATACGCAGTATTTT. Protein product: CASSTGLVADTQYF.

This clonotype was picked up one time. A much more abundant neighbour one base away suggests this may be a read error. V is TRBV5-5 and J is TRBJ2-6; no firm D call. The germline V gene encodes CDR1 SGHKS and CDR2 YYEKEE (reference sequence). CDR3 length equals 14 residues. V lost 4 bases and J 4 bases, leaving 9 bases between the germline ends. Here the CDR3 reads CASSARTGANVLTF. In DNA form, the CDR3 reads TGTGCCAGCAGCGCTCGGACGGGGGCCAACGTCCTGACTTTC.

Ten or more counts support this clonotype. The rearrangement uses TRBV7-8 and TRBJ2-1; 7 bases fit TRBD2. The CDR3 contains 15 residues. The V segment lost 2 bases and the J segment 8 bases; nucleotides outside the gene matches: 9. Germline CDR1 is SGHVS and CDR2 is FQNEAQ. The CDR3 nucleotides read TGTGCCAGCAGCTTAAGGGCCGTTGGGGGGGATGAGCAGTTCTTC. Its protein product is CASSLRAVGGDEQFF.

The rearrangement links TRBV28 to TRBJ2-1; D not certain. The germline gives CDR1 MDHEN, CDR2 SYDVKM. This CDR3 spans 17 amino acids. Between the trimmed V and J ends, which lost 7 bases and 10 bases, there was a span of 29 bases. DNA of the CDR3: TGTGCCAGCACCCTTTGGACGGGCTCTCGGACCTCCTACGAGCAGTTCTTC. Protein sequence: CASTLWTGSRTSYEQFF.

The genes are TRBV5-1 and TRBJ2-7, with D tentatively TRBD1 (6 bases). CDR1 is SGHRS, CDR2 YFSETQ, per germline. V was pared by 3 bases and J by 5 bases, with 12 bases between. This CDR3 has 13 residues. CDR3 loop: CASSSQGIDEQYF. CDR3 bases: TGCGCCAGCAGCTCGCAGGGGATCGACGAGCAGTACTTC.

The rearrangement joins TRBV20-1 to TRBJ2-1; 7 bases fit TRBD2. V shed 6 bases and J 12 bases; nucleotides not matched to a gene: 17. Germline V gene lookup returns CDR1 DFQATT and CDR2 SNEGSKA (reference sequence). The length of the CDR3 is 14 residues. The CDR3 is CSAIIPAGAKAQFF. CDR3 DNA: TGCAGTGCGATCATCCCTGCGGGAGCAAAAGCGCAGTTCTTC.

This clonotype has a single count. DNA for the CDR3: TGTGCCACCAGCAGAGAGGGCGGACAGGGGGCCTACGAGCAGTACTTC. It is translated as CATSREGGQGAYEQYF. The genes are TRBV15 and TRBJ2-7, with 10 nucleotides matching TRBD1. The germline gives CDR1 LNHNV, CDR2 YYDKDF (reference sequence). V trimming: 0 bases; J trimming: 2 bases; junction bases outside the gene matches: 4. The CDR3 contains 16 residues.

This clonotype was seen only a few times. Just one base apart from a much larger clone, this may be a read error. V is TRBV5-1 and J is TRBJ2-6, with D possibly TRBD1 on 5 matching bases. The CDR3 runs to 15 residues. Germline CDR1 SGHRS, CDR2 YFSETQ. As DNA, the CDR3 is TGCGCCAGCAGCTTGGAATTTACTGGGGCCGACGTCCTGACTTTC. Protein: CASSLEFTGADVLTF.

Note on this clonotype: At one end the junction does not follow the germline gene, possibly because of a read error. CDR3 region: CSDLPGQASTETFF. As DNA, the CDR3 is TGCAGTGACTTACCGGGACAGGCTAGCACTGAAACTTTCTTT. The gene calls are TRBV20-1 and TRBJ1-1; 8 bases fit TRBD1. The CDR3 spans 14 residues. Germline V gene lookup returns CDR1 DFQATT and CDR2 SNEGSKA (reference sequence).

The gene calls are TRBV4-1 and TRBJ1-3; 12 nucleotides match TRBD1. Germline loops: CDR1 MGHRA, CDR2 YSYEKL. J lost 0 bases, V lost 8 bases, and 2 bases had no gene match. The CDR3 is 15 amino acids. Written as DNA, the CDR3 is TGCGCCAGCCGGGGACAGGGGGCCTCTGGAAACACCATATATTTT. It specifies CASRGQGASGNTIYF.

As concerns this clonotype: One end of the junction does not line up with germline, which may come from a read error. The rearrangement joins TRBV14 to TRBJ2-1; D remains unclear. This CDR3 contains 17 residues. Germline V lookup: CDR1 SGHDN, CDR2 FVKESK. In DNA form, the CDR3 reads TGTGCCAACAGCCAAGACGGGCATCTTAAGGGCTACAATGAGCAGTTCTTC. It yields the protein CANSQDGHLKGYNEQFF.

The genes are TRBV3-1 and TRBJ2-1; 8 bases agree with TRBD1. V dropped 3 bases and J dropped 8; count of bases not matched to a gene: 12. Germline loops: CDR1 LGHDT, CDR2 YNNKEL (reference sequence). The CDR3 is 16 residues long. The CDR3 is CASSHSVGTGQHEQFF. Here the CDR3 DNA reads TGTGCCAGCAGCCATTCGGTGGGGACAGGTCAGCATGAGCAGTTCTTC.

The chain recombines TRBV20-1 with TRBJ2-7; 15 bases line up with TRBD2. Germline CDR1 and CDR2: DFQATT and SNEGSKA (reference sequence). J was trimmed by 0 bases and V by 0 bases; bases with no gene match: 12. This CDR3 is 20 amino acids long. The CDR3 region has the DNA TGCAGTGCTAGAGATCTCCTAACAGGGGGACTAGCGGGAGGCTCCTACGAGCAGTACTTC. This codes for CSARDLLTGGLAGGSYEQYF.

The table lists this clonotype with a few counts. The V gene is TRBV29-1, the J gene TRBJ2-3, with 7 bases that match TRBD2. In germline, CDR1 is SQVTM, CDR2 ANQGSEA. V was clipped by 7 bases and J by 2 bases; unmatched bases: 12. This CDR3 contains 15 residues. CDR3 region: CSAGRGVQDTDTQYF. The CDR3 DNA follows: TGCAGCGCCGGCCGGGGGGTACAGGACACAGATACGCAGTATTTT.